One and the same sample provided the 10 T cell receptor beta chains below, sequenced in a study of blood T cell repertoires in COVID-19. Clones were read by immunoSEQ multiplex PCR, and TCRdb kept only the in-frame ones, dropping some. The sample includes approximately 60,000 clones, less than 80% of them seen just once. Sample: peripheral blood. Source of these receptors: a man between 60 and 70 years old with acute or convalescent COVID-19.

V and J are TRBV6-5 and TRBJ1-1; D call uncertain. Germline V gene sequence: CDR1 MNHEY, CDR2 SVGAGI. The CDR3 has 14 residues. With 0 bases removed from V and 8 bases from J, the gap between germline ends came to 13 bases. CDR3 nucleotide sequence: TGTGCCAGCAGTTACTCGAGCGGCCGGTTGGAAGCTTTCTTT. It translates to CASSYSSGRLEAFF.

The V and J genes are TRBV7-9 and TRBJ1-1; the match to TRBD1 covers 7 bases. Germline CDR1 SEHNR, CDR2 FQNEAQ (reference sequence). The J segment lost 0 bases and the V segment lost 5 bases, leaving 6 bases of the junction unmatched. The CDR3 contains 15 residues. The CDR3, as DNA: TGTGCCAGCAGCCCGATGACAGGGATGAACACTGAAGCTTTCTTT. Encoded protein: CASSPMTGMNTEAFF.

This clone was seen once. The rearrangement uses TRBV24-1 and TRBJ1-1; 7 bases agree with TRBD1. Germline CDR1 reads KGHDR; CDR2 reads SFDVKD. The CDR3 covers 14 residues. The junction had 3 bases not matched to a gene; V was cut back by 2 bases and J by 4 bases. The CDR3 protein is CATSDSRGFTEAFF. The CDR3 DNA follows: TGTGCCACCAGTGATTCCAGGGGGTTCACTGAAGCTTTCTTT.

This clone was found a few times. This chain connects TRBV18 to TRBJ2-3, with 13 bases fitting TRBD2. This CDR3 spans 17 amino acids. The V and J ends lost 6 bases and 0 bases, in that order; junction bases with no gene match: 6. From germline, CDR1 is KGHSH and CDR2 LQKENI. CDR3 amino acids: CASSPTSGRSSTDTQYF. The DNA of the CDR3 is TGTGCCAGCTCCCCGACTAGCGGGAGGTCTAGCACAGATACGCAGTATTTT.

CDR3 nucleotide sequence: TGTGCCTGGGACAGGGGGCTCCAAGAGACCCAGTACTTC. Its translation: CAWDRGLQETQYF. V is TRBV30 and J is TRBJ2-5, with 10 bases aligning to TRBD1. V was clipped by 5 bases and J by 1 base; unmatched bases: 1. CDR3 size: 13 residues. Germline CDR1 and CDR2: GTSNPN and SVGIG (reference sequence).

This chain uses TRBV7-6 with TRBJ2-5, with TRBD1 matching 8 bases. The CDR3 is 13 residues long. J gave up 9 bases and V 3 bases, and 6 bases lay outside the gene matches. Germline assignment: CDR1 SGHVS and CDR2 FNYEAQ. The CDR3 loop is CASSLDRVSAQYF. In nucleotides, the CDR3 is TGTGCCAGCAGCTTGGACAGGGTTTCGGCCCAGTACTTC.

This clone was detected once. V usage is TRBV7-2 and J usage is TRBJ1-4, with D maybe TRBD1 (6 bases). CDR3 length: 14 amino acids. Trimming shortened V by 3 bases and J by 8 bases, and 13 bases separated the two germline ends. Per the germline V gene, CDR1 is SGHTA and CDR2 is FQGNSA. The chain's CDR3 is CASSFLGTGEKLFF. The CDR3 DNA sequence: TGTGCCAGCAGCTTTCTTGGTACAGGGGAAAAACTGTTTTTT.

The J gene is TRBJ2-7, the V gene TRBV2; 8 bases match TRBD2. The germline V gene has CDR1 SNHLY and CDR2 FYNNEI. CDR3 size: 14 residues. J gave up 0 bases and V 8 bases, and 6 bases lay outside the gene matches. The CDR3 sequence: CASCRAGGSYEQYF. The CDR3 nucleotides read TGTGCCAGCTGTAGGGCGGGGGGCTCCTACGAGCAGTACTTC.

In nucleotides, the CDR3 is TGTGCCAGCAGTTATCTAGCGAGATCCTACAATGAGCAGTTCTTC. Protein product: CASSYLARSYNEQFF. The rearrangement uses TRBV6-2 or TRBV6-3 and TRBJ2-1; a weak D match, TRBD2 (6 bases). The germline V gene encodes CDR1 MNHEY and CDR2 SVGEGT. This CDR3 has 15 amino acids. Trimming removed 3 bases at V and 1 base at J, with 10 bases between.

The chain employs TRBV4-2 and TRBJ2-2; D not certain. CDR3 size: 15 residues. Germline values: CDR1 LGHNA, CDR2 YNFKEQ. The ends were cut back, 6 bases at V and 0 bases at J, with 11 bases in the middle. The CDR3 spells CASSSRSANTGELFF. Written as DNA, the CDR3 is TGTGCCAGCAGTTCAAGGAGCGCGAACACCGGGGAGCTGTTTTTT.